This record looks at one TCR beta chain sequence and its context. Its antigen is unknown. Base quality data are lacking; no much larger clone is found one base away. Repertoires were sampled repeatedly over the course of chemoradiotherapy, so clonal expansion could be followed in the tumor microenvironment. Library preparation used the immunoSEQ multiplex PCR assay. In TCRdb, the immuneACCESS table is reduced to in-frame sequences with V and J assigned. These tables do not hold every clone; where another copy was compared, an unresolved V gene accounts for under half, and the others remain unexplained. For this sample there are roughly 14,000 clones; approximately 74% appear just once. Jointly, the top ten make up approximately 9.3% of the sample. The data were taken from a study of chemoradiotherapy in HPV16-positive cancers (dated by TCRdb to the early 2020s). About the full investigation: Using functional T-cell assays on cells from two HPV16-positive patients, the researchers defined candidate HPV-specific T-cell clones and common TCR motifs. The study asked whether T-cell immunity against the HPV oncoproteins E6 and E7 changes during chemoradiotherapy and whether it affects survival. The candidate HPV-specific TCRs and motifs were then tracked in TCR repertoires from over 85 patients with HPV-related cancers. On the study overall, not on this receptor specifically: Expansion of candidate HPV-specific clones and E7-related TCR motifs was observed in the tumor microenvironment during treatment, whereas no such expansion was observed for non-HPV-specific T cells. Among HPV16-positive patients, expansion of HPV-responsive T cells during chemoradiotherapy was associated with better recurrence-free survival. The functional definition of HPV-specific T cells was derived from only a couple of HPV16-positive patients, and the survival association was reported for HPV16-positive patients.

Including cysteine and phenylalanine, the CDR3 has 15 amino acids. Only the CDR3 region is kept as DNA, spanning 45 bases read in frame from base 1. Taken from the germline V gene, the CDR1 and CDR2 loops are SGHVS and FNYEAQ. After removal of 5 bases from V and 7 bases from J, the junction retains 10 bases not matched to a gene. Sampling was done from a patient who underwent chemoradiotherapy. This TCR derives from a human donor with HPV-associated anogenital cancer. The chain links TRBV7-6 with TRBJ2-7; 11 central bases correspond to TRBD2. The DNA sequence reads TGTGCCAGCAGCCCGATAGCGGGAGGGGATGGGGAGCAGTACTTC. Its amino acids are CASSPIAGGDGEQYF.